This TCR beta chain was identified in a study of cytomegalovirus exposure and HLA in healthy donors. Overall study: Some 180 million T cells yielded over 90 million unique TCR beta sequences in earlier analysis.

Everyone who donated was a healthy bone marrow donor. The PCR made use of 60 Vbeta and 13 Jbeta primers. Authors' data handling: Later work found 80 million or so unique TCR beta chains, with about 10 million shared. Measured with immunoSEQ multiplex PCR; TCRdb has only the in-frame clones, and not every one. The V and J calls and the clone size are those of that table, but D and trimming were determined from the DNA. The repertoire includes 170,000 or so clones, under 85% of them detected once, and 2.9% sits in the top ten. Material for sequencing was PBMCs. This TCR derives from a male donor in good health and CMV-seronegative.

The CDR3: CATSPDRVDEKLFF. The CDR3 DNA follows: TGTGCCACCAGCCCGGACAGGGTTGATGAAAAACTGTTTTTT. V is TRBV15 and J is TRBJ1-4; 8 bases fit TRBD1. Per the germline V gene, CDR1 is LNHNV and CDR2 is YYDKDF (reference sequence). J was trimmed by 6 bases and V by 5 bases; bases with no gene match: 5. This CDR3 contains 14 residues.